This TCR beta chain was observed in a study of naive and memory T cell subsets. Study outcomes and limitations: Activation and differentiation may alter RNA-based TCR counts.

There are 16 residues in the CDR3. V lost 4 bases to trimming and J lost 2 bases; unmatched junction nucleotides: 6. Germline V gene data show CDR1 as SGHRS and CDR2 as YFSETQ. An equimolar mix of two oligonucleotides served as the beta constant-region primer for TRBC1 and TRBC2. TCRdb itself ran the UMI-ligation and nested PCR reads through MiXCR, one entry per CDR3 protein. The data hold 130,000 to 150,000 distinct CDR3 sequences, with over 15% observed a single time. Note on this clonotype: Its target is not known.

The V gene is TRBV5-1, the J gene TRBJ2-1; 10 bases are a match to TRBD2. The sequence came from a human donor in good health. The sequencing input was naive CD4+ T cells from blood. CDR3 protein: CASSISSGSTYNEQFF. CDR3 nucleotides: TGCGCCAGCAGCATCTCTAGCGGGAGCACCTACAATGAGCAGTTCTTC.